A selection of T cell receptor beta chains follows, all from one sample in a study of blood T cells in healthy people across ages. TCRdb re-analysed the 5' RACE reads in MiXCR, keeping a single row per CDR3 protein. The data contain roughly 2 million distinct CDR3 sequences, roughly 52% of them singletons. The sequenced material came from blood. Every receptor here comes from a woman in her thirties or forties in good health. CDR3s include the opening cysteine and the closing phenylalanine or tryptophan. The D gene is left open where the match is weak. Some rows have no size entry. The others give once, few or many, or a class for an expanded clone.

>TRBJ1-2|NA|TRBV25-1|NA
TGTGCCAGCAGTGGCCGGGTTCATGGCTACACCTTC
CASSGRVHGYTF
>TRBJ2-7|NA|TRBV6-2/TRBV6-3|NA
TGTGCCAGCAGTTACTCGATGTTGTTAGCGAGGTACGAGCAGTACTTC
CASSYSMLLARYEQYF
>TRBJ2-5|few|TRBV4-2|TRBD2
TGTGCCAGCAGCCAAGAGCTAGCGGGGCGGGAGACCCAGTACTTC
CASSQELAGRETQYF
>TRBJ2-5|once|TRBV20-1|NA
TGCAGTGCTAGACTGCCGAGTGGCGAGACCCAGTACTTC
CSARLPSGETQYF
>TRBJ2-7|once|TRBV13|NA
TGTGCCAGCAGCGGACGGGGGTGGGACGAGCAGTACTTC
CASSGRGWDEQYF
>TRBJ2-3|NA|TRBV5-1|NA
TGCGCCAGCAGCTTACCCCTAAGCGCAGATACGCAGTATTTT
CASSLPLSADTQYF
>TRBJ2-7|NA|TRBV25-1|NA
TGTGCCAGCTCAATGTTGTACGAGCAGTACTTC
CASSMLYEQYF
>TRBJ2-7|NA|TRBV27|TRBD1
TGTGCCAGCAGTCAATATAGGGGCGGGACAGGGCCCTACGAGCAGTACTTC
CASSQYRGGTGPYEQYF
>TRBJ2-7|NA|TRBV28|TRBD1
TGTGCCAGCAGGGTACACGGGACAGCCTACGAGCAGTACTTC
CASRVHGTAYEQYF
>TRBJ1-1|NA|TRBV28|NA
TGTGCCAGCACCCCGGCGAGAACTGAAGCTTTCTTT
CASTPARTEAFF